This T cell receptor beta chain was found in a study of T cell repertoires in cytomegalovirus infection (dated 2019 in TCRdb). At the level of the whole study: Peptide stimulations targeted recently identified HLA-C-restricted CMV epitopes, whose presentation resists viral immunomodulation, together with well-studied HLA-B-restricted epitopes. Donor HLA type was relevant to the analysis, as public TCR beta signatures indicated carriage of CMV infection together with the matching HLA type.

Details on this clonotype: Its antigen target is currently unknown. Base qualities are not recorded, but no much larger clone differs from it by a single base.

Study-level results and caveats: In both this cohort and an independent cohort of over 350 donors, the cumulative frequency of public TCR beta family members distinguished carriers of CMV infection plus the relevant HLA type. The ex vivo response was dominated by HLA-C-restricted CMV-specific TCR beta clonotypes, and the single most frequent clonotype in two of eight donors was supplied by these HLA-C-restricted clonotypes.

Sequencing instrument: Illumina HiSeq 1500. The public sequencing data were trimmed at Q25 with fastp and processed into clonotypes with MiXCR by TCRdb, which kept only in-frame beta chains. Rows are unified per CDR3 protein, each entry keeping the most common DNA and genes. Present in this sample are some 920,000 distinct CDR3 sequences, approximately 31% of which were seen just once. The ten largest clonotypes hold around an eighth of the sample. For CDR1 and CDR2, the germline V gene (reference sequence) lists MNHEY and SMNVEV. The CDR3 goes from the cysteine to the phenylalanine over 13 residues. The only DNA kept is the CDR3, 39 bases in frame from the first base. The junction carries 14 bases between V and J, which are trimmed by 7 bases and 4 bases respectively. The treatment or condition tag for this specimen amounts to: in vitro stimulation with specific CMV peptide epitopes to enrich CMV-specific T cells.

Sequencing was performed on cultured CD8+ T cells from PBMCs, taken from culture after CMV antigen stimulation. The origin of this receptor is a human donor in good health (CMV status not recorded). Some clones in this sample may be carry-over from other donors' samples. This chain joins TRBV27 to TRBJ2-7; TRBD1 might be the D gene, on 7 matching bases. CDR3 sequence: CASTGGGAYEQYF. In nucleotide form, the sequence is TGTGCCAGCACAGGAGGGGGCGCATACGAGCAGTACTTC.